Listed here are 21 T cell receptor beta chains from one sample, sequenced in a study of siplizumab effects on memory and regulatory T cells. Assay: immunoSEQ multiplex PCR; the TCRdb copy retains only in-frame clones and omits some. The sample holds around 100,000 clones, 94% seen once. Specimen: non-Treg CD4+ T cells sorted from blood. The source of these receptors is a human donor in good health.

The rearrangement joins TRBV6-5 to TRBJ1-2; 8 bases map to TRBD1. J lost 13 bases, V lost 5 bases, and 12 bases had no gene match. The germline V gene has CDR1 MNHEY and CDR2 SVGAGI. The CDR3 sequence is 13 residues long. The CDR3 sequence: CASSLTGEVRFTF. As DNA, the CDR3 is TGTGCCAGCAGTCTGACAGGGGAAGTTAGGTTCACCTTC.

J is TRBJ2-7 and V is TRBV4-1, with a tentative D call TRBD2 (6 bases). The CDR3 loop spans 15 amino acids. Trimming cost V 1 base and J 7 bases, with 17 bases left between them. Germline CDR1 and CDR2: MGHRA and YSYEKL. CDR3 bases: TGCGCCAGCAGCCAAGGGGAGGTCCTTCGCCGGGAGCAGTACTTC. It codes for CASSQGEVLRREQYF.

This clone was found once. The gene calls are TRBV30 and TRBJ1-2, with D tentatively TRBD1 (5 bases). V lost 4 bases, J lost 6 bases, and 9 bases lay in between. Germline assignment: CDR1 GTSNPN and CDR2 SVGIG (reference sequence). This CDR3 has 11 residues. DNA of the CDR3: TGTGCCTGGATGGGGGATCATGGCTACACCTTC. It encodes CAWMGDHGYTF. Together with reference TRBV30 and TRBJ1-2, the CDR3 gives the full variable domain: SQTIHQWPATLVQPVGSPLSLECTVEGTSNPNLYWYRQAAGRGLQLLFYSVGIGQISSEVPQNLSASRPQDRQFILSSKKLLLSDSGFYLCAWMGDHGYTFGSGTRLTVV.

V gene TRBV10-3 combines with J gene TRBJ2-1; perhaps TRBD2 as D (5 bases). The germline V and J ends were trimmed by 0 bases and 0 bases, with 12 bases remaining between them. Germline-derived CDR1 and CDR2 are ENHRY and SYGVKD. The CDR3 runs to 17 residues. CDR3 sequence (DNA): TGTGCCATCAGTGAGTCGGTGCGGGCCCGCTCCTACAATGAGCAGTTCTTC. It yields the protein CAISESVRARSYNEQFF.

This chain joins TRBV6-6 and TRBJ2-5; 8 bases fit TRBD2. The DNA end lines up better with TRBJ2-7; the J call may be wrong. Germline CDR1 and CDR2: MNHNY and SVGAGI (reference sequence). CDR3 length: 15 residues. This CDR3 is CASTESGTRGYEQYF. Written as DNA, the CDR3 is TGTGCCAGCACCGAATCCGGGACTAGGGGCTACGAGCAGTACTTC.

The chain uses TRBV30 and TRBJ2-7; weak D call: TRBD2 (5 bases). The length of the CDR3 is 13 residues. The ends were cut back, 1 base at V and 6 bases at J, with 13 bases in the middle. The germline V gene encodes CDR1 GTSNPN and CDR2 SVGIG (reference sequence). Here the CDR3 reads CAWSGEWAGEQYF. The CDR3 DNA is TGTGCCTGGAGTGGGGAGTGGGCGGGCGAGCAGTACTTC.

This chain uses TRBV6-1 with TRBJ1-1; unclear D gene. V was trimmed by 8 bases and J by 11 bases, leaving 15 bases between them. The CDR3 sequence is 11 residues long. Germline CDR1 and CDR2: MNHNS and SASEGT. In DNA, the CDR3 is TGTGCCAGCCTAATGGGTTTTACGGCTTTCTTT. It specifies CASLMGFTAFF.

This CDR3 is CASSQYNEQFF. Written as DNA, the CDR3 is TGTGCCAGCAGCCAATACAATGAGCAGTTCTTC. The V gene is TRBV4-2, the J gene TRBJ2-1; no definite D call. Germline V gene sequence: CDR1 LGHNA, CDR2 YNFKEQ. Trimming stripped 2 bases from V and 4 bases from J, with 0 bases between. CDR3 length equals 11 residues.

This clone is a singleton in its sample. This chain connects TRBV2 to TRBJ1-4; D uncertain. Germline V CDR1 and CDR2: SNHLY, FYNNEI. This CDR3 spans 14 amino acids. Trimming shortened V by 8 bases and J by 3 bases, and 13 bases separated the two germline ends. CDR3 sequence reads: CASGPGRANEKLFF. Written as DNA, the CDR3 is TGTGCCAGCGGTCCCGGGAGGGCTAATGAAAAACTGTTTTTT. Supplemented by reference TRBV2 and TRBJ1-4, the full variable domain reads EPEVTQTPSHQVTQMGQEVILRCVPISNHLYFYWYRQILGQKVEFLVSFYNNEISEKSEIFDDQFSVERPDGSNFTLKIRSTKLEDSAMYFCASGPGRANEKLFFGSGTQLSVL.

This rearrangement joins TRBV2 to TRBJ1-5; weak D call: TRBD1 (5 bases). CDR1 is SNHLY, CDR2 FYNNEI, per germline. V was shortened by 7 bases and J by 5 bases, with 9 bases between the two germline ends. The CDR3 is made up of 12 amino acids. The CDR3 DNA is TGTGCCAGCACCGGAGGGGATCAGCCCCAGCATTTT. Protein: CASTGGDQPQHF.

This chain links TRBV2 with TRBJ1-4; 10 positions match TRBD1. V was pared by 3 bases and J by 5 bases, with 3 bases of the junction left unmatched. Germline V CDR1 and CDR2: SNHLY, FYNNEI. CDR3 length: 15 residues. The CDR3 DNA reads TGTGCCAGCAGTGAGGTGGGACAGGGGAATGAAAAACTGTTTTTT. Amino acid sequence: CASSEVGQGNEKLFF.

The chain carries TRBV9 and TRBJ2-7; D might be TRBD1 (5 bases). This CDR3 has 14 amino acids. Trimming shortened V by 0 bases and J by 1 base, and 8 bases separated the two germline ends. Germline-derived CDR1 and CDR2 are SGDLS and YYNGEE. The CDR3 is CASSVVAGSYEQYF. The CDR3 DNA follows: TGTGCCAGCAGCGTAGTCGCAGGGTCCTACGAGCAGTACTTC.

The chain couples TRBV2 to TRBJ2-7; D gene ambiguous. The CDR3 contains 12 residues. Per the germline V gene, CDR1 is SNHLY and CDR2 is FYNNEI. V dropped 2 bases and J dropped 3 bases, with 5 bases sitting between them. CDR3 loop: CASSEQLYEQYF. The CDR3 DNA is TGTGCCAGCAGTGAACAGCTCTACGAGCAGTACTTC. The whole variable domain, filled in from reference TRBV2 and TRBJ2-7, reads EPEVTQTPSHQVTQMGQEVILRCVPISNHLYFYWYRQILGQKVEFLVSFYNNEISEKSEIFDDQFSVERPDGSNFTLKIRSTKLEDSAMYFCASSEQLYEQYFGPGTRLTVT.

CDR3 amino acids: CASSVAPGAFIEAFF. DNA for the CDR3: TGTGCCAGCAGCGTAGCTCCCGGGGCCTTCATTGAAGCTTTCTTT. The chain couples TRBV9 to TRBJ1-1; perhaps TRBD1 as D (5 bases). V was trimmed by 0 bases and J by 7 bases, leaving 16 bases between them. There are 15 residues in the CDR3. Germline V gives CDR1 SGDLS, CDR2 YYNGEE.

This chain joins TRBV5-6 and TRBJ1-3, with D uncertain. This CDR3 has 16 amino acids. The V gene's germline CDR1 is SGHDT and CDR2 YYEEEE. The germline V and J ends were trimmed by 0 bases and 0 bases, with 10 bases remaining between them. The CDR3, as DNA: TGTGCCAGCAGCTTGGGGCAGGTTACCTCTGGAAACACCATATATTTT. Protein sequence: CASSLGQVTSGNTIYF.

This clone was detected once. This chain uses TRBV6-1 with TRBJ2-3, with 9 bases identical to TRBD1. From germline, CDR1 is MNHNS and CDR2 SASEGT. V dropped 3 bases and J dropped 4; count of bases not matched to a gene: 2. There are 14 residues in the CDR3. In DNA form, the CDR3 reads TGTGCCAGCAGTGAGGACAGGGGCGCAGATACGCAGTATTTT. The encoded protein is CASSEDRGADTQYF.

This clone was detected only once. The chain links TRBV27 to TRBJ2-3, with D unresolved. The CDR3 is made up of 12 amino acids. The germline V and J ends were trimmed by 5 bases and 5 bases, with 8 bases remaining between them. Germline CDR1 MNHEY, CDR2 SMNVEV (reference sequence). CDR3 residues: CASSPKQDTQYF. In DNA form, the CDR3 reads TGTGCCAGCAGTCCTAAACAAGATACGCAGTATTTT.

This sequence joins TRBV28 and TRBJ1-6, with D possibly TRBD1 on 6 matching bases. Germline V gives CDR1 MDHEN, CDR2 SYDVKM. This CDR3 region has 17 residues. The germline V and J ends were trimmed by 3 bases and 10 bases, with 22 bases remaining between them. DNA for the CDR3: TGTGCCAGCAGTTTTTCCTCCCTTGCGGGGGGGCGGTCACCCCTCCACTTT. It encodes CASSFSSLAGGRSPLHF.

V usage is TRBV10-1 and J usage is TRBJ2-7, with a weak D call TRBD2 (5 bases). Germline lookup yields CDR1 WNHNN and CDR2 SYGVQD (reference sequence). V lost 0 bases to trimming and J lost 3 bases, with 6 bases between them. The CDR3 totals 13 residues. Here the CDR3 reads CASSESGDYEQYF. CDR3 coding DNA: TGCGCCAGCAGTGAGTCCGGGGACTACGAGCAGTACTTC.

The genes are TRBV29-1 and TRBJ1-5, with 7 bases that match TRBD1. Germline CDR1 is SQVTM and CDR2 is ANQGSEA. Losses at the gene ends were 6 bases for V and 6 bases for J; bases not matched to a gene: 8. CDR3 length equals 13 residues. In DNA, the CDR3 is TGCAGCGTCGGACAGGCTCGAGGTCAGCCCCAGCATTTT. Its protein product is CSVGQARGQPQHF.

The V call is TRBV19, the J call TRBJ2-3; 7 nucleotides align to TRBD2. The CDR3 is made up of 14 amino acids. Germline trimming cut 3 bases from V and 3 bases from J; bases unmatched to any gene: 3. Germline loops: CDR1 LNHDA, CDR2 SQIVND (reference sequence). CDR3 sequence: CASSMKRETDTQYF. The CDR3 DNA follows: TGTGCCAGTAGTATGAAGCGGGAAACAGATACGCAGTATTTT. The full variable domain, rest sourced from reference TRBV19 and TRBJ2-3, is DGGITQSPKYLFRKEGQNVTLSCEQNLNHDAMYWYRQDPGQGLRLIYYSQIVNDFQKGDIAEGYSVSREKKESFPLTVTSAQKNPTAFYLCASSMKRETDTQYFGPGTRLTVL.